The TCR beta chain under discussion was sequenced for a study of regulatory T cells in long-lasting Graves disease. Whole-study results and caveats: Analyses excluded thyroid tissue, covering peripheral blood alone.

This sample's time point: newly diagnosed GD, antithyroid drugs for less than 3 months. The TCR library was made from RNA extracted from PBMCs. In regard to this clonotype: Its antigen is still unknown.

The authors built TCR beta libraries using iRepertoire HTBI primers and Arm-PCR of CDR3 regions. One entry per CDR3 protein results from TCRdb running MiXCR on the multiplex PCR reads. The sample lists fewer than 650,000 distinct CDR3 sequences, approximately 15% seen once, with approximately 20% in the top ten. This CDR3 comprises 14 residues. Germline V lookup: CDR1 SGHRS, CDR2 YFSETQ. Trimming stripped 0 bases from V and 7 bases from J, with 11 bases between. This same sample was also taken into another study, of T cells in Graves' hyperthyroidism and ophthalmopathy.

The sequencing here drew on peripheral blood mononuclear cells (PBMCs), taken at new diagnosis, from a patient treated with antithyroid drugs. This chain joins TRBV5-1 and TRBJ2-1; D may be TRBD2 (5 bases). The origin of this receptor is a woman aged 25 to 39 with Graves disease. The CDR3 spells CASSLGSGWNEQFF. The CDR3 DNA sequence: TGCGCCAGCAGCTTGGGATCGGGATGGAATGAGCAGTTCTTC. Variable domain in full (rest from reference TRBV5-1 and TRBJ2-1): KAGVTQTPRYLIKTRGQQVTLSCSPISGHRSVSWYQQTPGQGLQFLFEYFSETQRNKGNFPGRFSGRQFSNSRSEMNVSTLELGDSALYLCASSLGSGWNEQFFGPGTRLTVL.